This T cell receptor (beta chain) was obtained from a study of blood T cell repertoires in COVID-19. Study overall: COVID-19 samples collected from the United States, Italy and Spain covered acute and convalescent phases. PBMCs, B-cell-depleted T cells, or T cells provided the cDNA or gDNA that made up the material.

The CDR3 extends over 15 amino acids. Per the authors' pipeline: Nucleated cell number was recorded as an estimate derived from reference gene primer amplification. Produced via immunoSEQ multiplex PCR; TCRdb's table is partial and in-frame only. D and trimming were read from the DNA, whereas the V and J calls and clone size are those reported in that table. Here the sample spans 55,000 to 90,000 clones, 70% to 90% being singletons. The TCR originated in a human donor in a cohort sampled during active COVID-19. The chain uses TRBV12-1 and TRBJ1-5; TRBD1, the D gene given by the table, was not confirmed from the DNA. TRBV12-1 counts as a pseudogene. Sequenced material: peripheral blood. The CDR3 protein is CASSEGGRSNQPQHF. Here the CDR3 DNA reads TGTGCCAGCAGCGAAGGGGGACGTAGCAATCAGCCCCAGCATTTT.